This record looks at one T cell receptor beta chain sequence and its context. These data are taken from a study of cytotoxic CD8 clonotypes in ibrutinib-treated CLL. The method was immunoSEQ multiplex PCR; TCRdb's version includes in-frame clones alone and lacks a portion of them. The sample holds fewer than 85,000 clones; 79% are singletons and the top ten take approximately 5.1%. Approximately 2 micrograms of genomic DNA from cryopreserved PBMCs went into TCR beta libraries. This receptor was identified in a human donor with chronic lymphocytic leukemia. Specimen: PBMCs, collected after 12 months of ibrutinib treatment.

The DNA for the CDR3 is TGTGCCAGCAGCCCAGGGGGAGGGGACACCGGGGAGCTGTTTTTT. Protein sequence: CASSPGGGDTGELFF. The chain employs TRBV11-2 and TRBJ2-2; either TRBD1 or TRBD2 may supply D (7 bases each). Germline assignment: CDR1 SGHAT and CDR2 FQNNGV. The CDR3 is 15 residues long. V was pared by 5 bases and J by 3 bases, with 13 bases between.